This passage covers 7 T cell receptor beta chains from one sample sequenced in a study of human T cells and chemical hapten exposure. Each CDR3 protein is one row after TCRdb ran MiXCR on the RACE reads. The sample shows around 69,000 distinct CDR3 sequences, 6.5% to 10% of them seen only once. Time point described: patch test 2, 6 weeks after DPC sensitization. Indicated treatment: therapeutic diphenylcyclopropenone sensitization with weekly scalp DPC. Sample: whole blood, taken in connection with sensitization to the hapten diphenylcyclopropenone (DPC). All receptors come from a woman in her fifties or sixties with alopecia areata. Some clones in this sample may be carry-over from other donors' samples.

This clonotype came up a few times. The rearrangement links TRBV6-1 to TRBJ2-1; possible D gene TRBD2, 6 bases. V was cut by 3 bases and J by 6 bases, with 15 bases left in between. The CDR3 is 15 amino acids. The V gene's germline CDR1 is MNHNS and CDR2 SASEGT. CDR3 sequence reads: CASSEGIWGVNEQFF. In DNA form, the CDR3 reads TGTGCCAGCAGTGAGGGTATCTGGGGGGTCAATGAGCAGTTCTTC.

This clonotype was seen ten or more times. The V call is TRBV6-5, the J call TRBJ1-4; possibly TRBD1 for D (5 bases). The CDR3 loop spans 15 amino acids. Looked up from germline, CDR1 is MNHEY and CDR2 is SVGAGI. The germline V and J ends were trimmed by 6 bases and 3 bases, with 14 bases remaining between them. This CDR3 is CASSPGQGSNEKLFF. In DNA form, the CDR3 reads TGTGCCAGCAGCCCCGGTCAGGGATCTAATGAAAAACTGTTTTTT.

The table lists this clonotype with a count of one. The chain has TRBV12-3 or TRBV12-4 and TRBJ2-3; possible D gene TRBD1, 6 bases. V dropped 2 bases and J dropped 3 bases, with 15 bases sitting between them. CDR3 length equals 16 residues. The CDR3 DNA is TGTGCCAGCAGTTTAATCCCAGGGGCGCGGACAGATACGCAGTATTTT. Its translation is CASSLIPGARTDTQYF.

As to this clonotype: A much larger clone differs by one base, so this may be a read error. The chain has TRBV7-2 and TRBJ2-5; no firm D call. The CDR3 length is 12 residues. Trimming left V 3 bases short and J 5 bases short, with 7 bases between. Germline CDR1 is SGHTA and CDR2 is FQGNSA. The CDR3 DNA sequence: TGTGCCAGCAGCTTTGAAGGGGAGACCCAGTACTTC. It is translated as CASSFEGETQYF. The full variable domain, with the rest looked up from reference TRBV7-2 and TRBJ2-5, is GAGVSQSPSNKVTEKGKDVELRCDPISGHTALYWYRQSLGQGLEFLIYFQGNSAPDKSGLPSDRFSAERTGGSVSTLTIQRTQQEDSAVYLCASSFEGETQYFGPGTRLLVL.

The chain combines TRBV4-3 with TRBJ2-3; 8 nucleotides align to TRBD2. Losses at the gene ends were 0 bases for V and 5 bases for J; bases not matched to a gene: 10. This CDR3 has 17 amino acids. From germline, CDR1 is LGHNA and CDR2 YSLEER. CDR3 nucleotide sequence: TGCGCCAGCAGCCAAGATCGGGCGGGAGGCGTGAGAGATACGCAGTATTTT. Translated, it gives CASSQDRAGGVRDTQYF.

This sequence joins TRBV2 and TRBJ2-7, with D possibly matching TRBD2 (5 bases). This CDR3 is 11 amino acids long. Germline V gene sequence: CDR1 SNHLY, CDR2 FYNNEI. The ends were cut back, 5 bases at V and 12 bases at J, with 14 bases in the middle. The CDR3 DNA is TGTGCCAGCAGTTCCCTAGCCCCGGGGTACTTC. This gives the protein CASSSLAPGYF.

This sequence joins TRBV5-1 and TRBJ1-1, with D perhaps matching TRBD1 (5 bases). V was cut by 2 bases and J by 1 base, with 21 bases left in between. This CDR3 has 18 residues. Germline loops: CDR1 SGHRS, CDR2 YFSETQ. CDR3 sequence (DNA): TGCGCCAGCAGCTTAAGAGCAGGGACCACTTTGTCGAACACTGAAGCTTTCTTT. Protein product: CASSLRAGTTLSNTEAFF.